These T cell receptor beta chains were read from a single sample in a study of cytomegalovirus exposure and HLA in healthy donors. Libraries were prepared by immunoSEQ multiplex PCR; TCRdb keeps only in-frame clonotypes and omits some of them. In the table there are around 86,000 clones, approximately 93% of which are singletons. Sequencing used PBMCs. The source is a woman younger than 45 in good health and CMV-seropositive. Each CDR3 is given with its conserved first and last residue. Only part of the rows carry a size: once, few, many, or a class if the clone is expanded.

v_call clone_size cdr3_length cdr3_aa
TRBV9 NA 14 CASSPGWGSFSYTF
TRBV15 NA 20 CATSRKLGLAGGPSTDTQYF
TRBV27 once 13 CASKRGHNYGYTF
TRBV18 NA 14 CASSPQRVGAEAFF
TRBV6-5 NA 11 CASSGVTEAFF
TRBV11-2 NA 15 CASSLGGARGEKLFF
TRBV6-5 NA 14 CASSARVRGTEAFF
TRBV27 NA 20 CASRMGGNRPRQGGFYGYTF
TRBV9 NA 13 CASSGTGRETQYF
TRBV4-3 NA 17 CASSQDYGSVYTDTQYF
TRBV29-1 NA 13 CSVELTGGYGYTF
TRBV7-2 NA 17 CASSSTPGLAIHNEQFF
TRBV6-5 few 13 CASSPQENEKLFF
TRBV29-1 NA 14 CSVEGRGLGYGYTF
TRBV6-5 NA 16 CASSYGTSGLYNEQFF
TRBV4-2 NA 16 CASSQAGGLTYNEQFF
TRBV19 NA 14 CASSIGGRGYEQYF
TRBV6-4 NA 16 CASSERQIKPRTEAFF
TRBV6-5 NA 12 CASGRLGEKLFF
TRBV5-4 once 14 CASSTGLVDTEAFF
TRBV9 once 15 CASSVLDQGGQPQHF
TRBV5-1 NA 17 CASSTVVAGPSTDTQYF
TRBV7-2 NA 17 CASSTWPDRGRVDEQYF
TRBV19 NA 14 CASNSGGLQQPQHF
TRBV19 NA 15 CASSPQSAGTDTQYF
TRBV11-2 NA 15 CASSLRGGNTDTQYF
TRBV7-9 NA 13 CASSTWGGETQYF
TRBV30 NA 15 CAWSYGQGTNEKLFF
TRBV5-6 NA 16 CASRPQGAQGANVLTF
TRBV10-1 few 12 CASRQGAGGYTF